This T cell receptor (beta chain) was sequenced during a study of control samples from healthy donors and cancer patients. The germline V and J ends were trimmed by 4 bases and 0 bases, with 7 bases remaining between them. Germline lookup yields CDR1 ENHRY and CDR2 SYGVKD. This CDR3 has 15 residues. Method: immunoSEQ multiplex PCR; TCRdb's copy keeps in-frame clones and lacks some. The sample records 150,000 to 200,000 clones, about nine tenths being singletons. V usage is TRBV10-3 and J usage is TRBJ2-6; D is uncertain. This receptor was identified in a middle-aged woman in good health. Specimen: blood. The CDR3 reads CAISVAASGANVLTF. CDR3 sequence (DNA): TGTGCCATCAGTGTAGCTGCCTCTGGGGCCAACGTCCTGACTTTC.